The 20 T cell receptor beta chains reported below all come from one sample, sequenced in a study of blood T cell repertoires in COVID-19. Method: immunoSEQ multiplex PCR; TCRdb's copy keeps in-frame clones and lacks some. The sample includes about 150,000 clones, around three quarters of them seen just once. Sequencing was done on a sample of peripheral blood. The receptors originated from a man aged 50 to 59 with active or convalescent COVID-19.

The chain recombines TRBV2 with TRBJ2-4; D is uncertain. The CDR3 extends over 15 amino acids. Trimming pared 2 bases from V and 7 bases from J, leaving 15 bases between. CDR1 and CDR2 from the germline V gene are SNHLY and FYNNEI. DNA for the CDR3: TGTGCCAGCAGTGAATTTGATAGAATGAGGAACATTCAGTACTTC. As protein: CASSEFDRMRNIQYF.

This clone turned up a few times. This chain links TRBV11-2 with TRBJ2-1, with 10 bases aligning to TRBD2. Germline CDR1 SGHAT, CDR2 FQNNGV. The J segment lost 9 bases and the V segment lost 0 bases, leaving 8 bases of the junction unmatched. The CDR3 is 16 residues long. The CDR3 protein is CASSLEYLAGVVEQFF. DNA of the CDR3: TGTGCCAGCAGCTTAGAGTATCTAGCGGGAGTCGTTGAGCAGTTCTTC.

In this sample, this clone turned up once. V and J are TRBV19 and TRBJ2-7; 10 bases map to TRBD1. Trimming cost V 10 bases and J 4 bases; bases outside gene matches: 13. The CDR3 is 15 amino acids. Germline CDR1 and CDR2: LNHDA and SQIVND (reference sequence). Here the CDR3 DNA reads TGTGCCACCACATCCCGGGACAGGGGCATTTACGAGCAGTACTTC. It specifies CATTSRDRGIYEQYF.

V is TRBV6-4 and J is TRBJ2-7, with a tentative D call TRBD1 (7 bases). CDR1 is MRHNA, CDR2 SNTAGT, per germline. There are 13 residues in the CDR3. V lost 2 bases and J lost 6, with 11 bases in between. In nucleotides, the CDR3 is TGTGCCAGCAGTGACCTCCAGGGGGGCGAGCAGTACTTC. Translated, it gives CASSDLQGGEQYF.

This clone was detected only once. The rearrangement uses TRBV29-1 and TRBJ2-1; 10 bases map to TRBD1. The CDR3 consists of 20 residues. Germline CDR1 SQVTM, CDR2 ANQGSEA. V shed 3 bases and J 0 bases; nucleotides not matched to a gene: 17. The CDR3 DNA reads TGCAGCGTTGATGGGGTTTCTCGGACAGGGGGTCAAAGCTCCTACAATGAGCAGTTCTTC. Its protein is CSVDGVSRTGGQSSYNEQFF.

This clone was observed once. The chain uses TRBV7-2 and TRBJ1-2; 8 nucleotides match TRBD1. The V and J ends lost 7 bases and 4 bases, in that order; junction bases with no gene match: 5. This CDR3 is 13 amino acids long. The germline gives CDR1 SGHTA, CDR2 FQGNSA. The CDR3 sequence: CASNQQGVYGYTF. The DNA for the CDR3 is TGTGCCAGCAACCAACAGGGGGTCTATGGCTACACCTTC.

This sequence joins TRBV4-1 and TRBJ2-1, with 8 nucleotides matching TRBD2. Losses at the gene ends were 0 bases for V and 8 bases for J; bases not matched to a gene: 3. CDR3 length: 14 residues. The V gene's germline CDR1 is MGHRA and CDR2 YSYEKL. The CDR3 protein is CASSQDPLADEQFF. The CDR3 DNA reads TGCGCCAGCAGCCAAGATCCACTAGCGGATGAGCAGTTCTTC.

The CDR3 DNA is TGTGCCAGTAGTAAACTAGTGGCTGTCAATGAGCAGTTCTTC. It encodes CASSKLVAVNEQFF. This chain uses TRBV19 with TRBJ2-1; a possible D gene is TRBD2 (5 bases). The CDR3 covers 14 residues. The germline V gene encodes CDR1 LNHDA and CDR2 SQIVND (reference sequence). The ends were cut back, 4 bases at V and 6 bases at J, with 13 bases in the middle.

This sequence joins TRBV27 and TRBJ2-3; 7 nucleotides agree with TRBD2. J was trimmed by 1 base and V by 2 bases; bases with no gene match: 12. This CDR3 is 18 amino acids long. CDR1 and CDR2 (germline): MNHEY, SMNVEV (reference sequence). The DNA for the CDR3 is TGTGCCAGCAGTTTAGTGTCAGTAGCGGGTACTCGCACAGATACGCAGTATTTT. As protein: CASSLVSVAGTRTDTQYF.

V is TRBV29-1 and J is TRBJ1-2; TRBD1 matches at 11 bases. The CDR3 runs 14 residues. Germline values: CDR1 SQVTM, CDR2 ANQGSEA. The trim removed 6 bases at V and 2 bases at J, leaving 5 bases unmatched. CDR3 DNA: TGCAGCGTCGCCGGGACAGGGGGGAACTATGGCTACACCTTC. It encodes CSVAGTGGNYGYTF.

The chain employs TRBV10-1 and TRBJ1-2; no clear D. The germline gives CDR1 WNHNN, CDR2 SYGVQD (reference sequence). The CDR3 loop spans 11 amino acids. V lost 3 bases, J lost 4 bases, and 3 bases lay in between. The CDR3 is CASSDGYGYTF. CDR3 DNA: TGCGCCAGCAGTGACGGCTATGGCTACACCTTC.

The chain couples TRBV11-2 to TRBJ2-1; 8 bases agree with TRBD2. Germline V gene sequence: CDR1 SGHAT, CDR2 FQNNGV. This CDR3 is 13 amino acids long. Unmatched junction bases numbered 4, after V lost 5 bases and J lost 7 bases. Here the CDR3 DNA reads TGTGCCAGCAGCGTCGGGACTAGTAATGAGCAGTTCTTC. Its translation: CASSVGTSNEQFF.

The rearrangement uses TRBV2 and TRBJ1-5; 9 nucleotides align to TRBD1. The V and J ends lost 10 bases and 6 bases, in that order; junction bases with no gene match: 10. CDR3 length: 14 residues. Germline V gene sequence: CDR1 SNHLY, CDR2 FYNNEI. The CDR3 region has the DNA TGTGCCACCTCTGGGACAGGGAGGGGTCAGCCCCAGCATTTT. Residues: CATSGTGRGQPQHF.

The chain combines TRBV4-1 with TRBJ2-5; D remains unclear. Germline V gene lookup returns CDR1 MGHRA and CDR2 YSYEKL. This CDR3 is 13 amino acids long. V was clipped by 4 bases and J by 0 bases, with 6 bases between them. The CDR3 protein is CASSPSYQETQYF. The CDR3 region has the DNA TGCGCCAGCAGCCCTTCGTACCAAGAGACCCAGTACTTC.

The CDR3 sequence: CAWAGEGQGVTPLHF. CDR3 DNA sequence: TGTGCCTGGGCGGGAGAAGGACAGGGAGTGACACCCCTCCACTTT. The chain couples TRBV30 to TRBJ1-6; 8 bases map to TRBD1. Trimming at V came to 5 bases and at J to 11 bases, leaving 14 bases not matched to a gene. Germline V gene data show CDR1 as GTSNPN and CDR2 as SVGIG (reference sequence). The CDR3 consists of 15 residues.

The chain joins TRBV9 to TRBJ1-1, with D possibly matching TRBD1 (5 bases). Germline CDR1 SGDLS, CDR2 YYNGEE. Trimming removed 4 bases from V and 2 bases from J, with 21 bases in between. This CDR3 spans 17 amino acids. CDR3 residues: CASSPRGGGVVNTEAFF. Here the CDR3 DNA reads TGTGCCAGCAGCCCCCGAGGTGGGGGGGTGGTAAACACTGAAGCTTTCTTT.

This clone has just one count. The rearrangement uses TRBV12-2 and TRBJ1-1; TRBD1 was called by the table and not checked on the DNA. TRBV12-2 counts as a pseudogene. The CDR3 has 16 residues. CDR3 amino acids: CASRLVDSAANTEAFF. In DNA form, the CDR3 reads TGTGCAAGTCGCTTAGTGGACAGTGCGGCGAACACTGAAGCTTTCTTT.

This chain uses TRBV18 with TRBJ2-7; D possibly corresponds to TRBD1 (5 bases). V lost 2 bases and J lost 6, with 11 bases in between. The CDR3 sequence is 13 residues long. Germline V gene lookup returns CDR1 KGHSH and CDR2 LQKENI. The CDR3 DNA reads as TGTGCCAGCTCACCAAGGGCAGGGTTCGAGCAGTACTTC. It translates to CASSPRAGFEQYF. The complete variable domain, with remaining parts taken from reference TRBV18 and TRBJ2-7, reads NAGVMQNPRHLVRRRGQEARLRCSPMKGHSHVYWYRQLPEEGLKFMVYLQKENIIDESGMPKERFSAEFPKEGPSILRIQQVVRGDSAAYFCASSPRAGFEQYFGPGTRLTVT.

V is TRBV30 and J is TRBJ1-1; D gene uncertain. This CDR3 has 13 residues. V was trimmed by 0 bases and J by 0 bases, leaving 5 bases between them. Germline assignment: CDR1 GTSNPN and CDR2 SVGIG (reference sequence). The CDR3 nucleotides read TGTGCCTGGAGTGTCAGGCTGAACACTGAAGCTTTCTTT. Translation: CAWSVRLNTEAFF. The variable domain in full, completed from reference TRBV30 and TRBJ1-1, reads SQTIHQWPATLVQPVGSPLSLECTVEGTSNPNLYWYRQAAGRGLQLLFYSVGIGQISSEVPQNLSASRPQDRQFILSSKKLLLSDSGFYLCAWSVRLNTEAFFGQGTRLTVV.

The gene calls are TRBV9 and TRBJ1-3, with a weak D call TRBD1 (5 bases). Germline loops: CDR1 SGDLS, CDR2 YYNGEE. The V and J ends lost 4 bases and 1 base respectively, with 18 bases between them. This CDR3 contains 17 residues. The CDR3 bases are TGTGCCAGCAGCCCATCGCTGCAGGGAGGATCTGGAAACACCATATATTTT. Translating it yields CASSPSLQGGSGNTIYF.